This T cell receptor (beta chain) was captured in a study of control samples from healthy donors and cancer patients. Clones were read by immunoSEQ multiplex PCR, and TCRdb kept only the in-frame ones, dropping some. This sample has 120,000 or so clones, with approximately 87% found just once. Specimen: blood. The sequence derives from a man aged 25 to 45 in good health.

The CDR3 coding sequence is TGTGCCAGCAGCTCCCACGGGGCGAACACTGAAGCTTTCTTT. Protein: CASSSHGANTEAFF. V and J are TRBV5-5 and TRBJ1-1; D is possibly TRBD1 (5 bases). Germline V gene lookup returns CDR1 SGHKS and CDR2 YYEKEE (reference sequence). The V and J ends lost 3 bases and 1 base respectively, with 10 bases between them. This CDR3 spans 14 amino acids.